A single T cell receptor beta chain is shown here with its context. Its specific antigen is unknown. No base quality information exists; no much larger clone differs at one position. This entry belongs to a study of T cell changes during pregnancy in multiple sclerosis (dated by TCRdb to the late 2010s). The study in broad terms: In women with multiple sclerosis, the researchers looked at how the T cell repertoire shifted as pregnancy progressed.

Libraries came from the immunoSEQ multiplex PCR assay. TCRdb provides this immuneACCESS table in a form limited to in-frame rearrangements. Some clones are lacking; in checked studies, under half of them reflect an unresolved V gene, and why the rest are absent is not known. The sample table shows about 33,000 clones, and 91% are seen once. The ten largest clones capture 2.8% of the sample. The germline V gene yields KGHSH for CDR1 and LQKENI for CDR2. From the cysteine through the phenylalanine, the CDR3 covers 15 amino acids. The entry retains the CDR3 DNA only, 45 bases that are in frame from base 1. V was cut back by 3 bases and J by 1 base, leaving a gap of 12 bases between them.

In this chain, TRBV18 is recombined with TRBJ1-1; the D gene is perhaps TRBD1, from 5 matching bases. Specimen: CD4+ T cells from peripheral blood mononuclear cells, collected in the third trimester of pregnancy. This TCR came from a female donor in good health, enrolled as a control in a pregnancy study. At the DNA level, the sequence is TGTGCCAGCTCACCCAACGGGGGATCGAACACTGAAGCTTTCTTT. It specifies CASSPNGGSNTEAFF. Outside the CDR3, residues come from the reference TRBV18 and TRBJ1-1 proteins, so the full variable domain is: NAGVMQNPRHLVRRRGQEARLRCSPMKGHSHVYWYRQLPEEGLKFMVYLQKENIIDESGMPKERFSAEFPKEGPSILRIQQVVRGDSAAYFCASSPNGGSNTEAFFGQGTRLTVV.